Reported below is one T cell receptor beta chain. This record belongs to a study of OX40 agonist ivuxolimab in advanced cancers. Some clones are missing from TCRdb's copy, which holds only in-frame ones; the method was immunoSEQ multiplex PCR. The sample consists of about 75,000 clones, 86% of them appearing once. The cohort excluded patients with autoimmune disease history or systemic immunosuppression. Germline loops: CDR1 SGHNT, CDR2 YYREEE (reference sequence). The CDR3 has 14 amino acids. With 2 bases clipped from V and 4 bases from J, the junction kept 5 bases outside the gene matches. This TCR was recovered from an adult with an advanced solid tumor such as melanoma, head and neck, liver or kidney cancer. Sequences were derived from CD4+ or CD8+ T cells sorted from blood, sampled in a trial of the OX40 agonist ivuxolimab. This chain links TRBV5-4 with TRBJ1-2; 7 bases match TRBD1. The CDR3 loop is CASSFPGTAYGYTF. The CDR3 DNA reads as TGTGCCAGCAGCTTTCCTGGGACAGCCTATGGCTACACCTTC.